This T cell receptor (beta chain) was profiled in a study of T-cell reconstitution after alpha-beta-depleted transplantation in children. General study results and limits: One year after transplant, T-cell counts and diversity came mostly from newly produced T cells. Roughly two months post-transplant, alpha-beta T cells reportedly originated from several hundred graft clones that had expanded.

Library preparation (for TCRbeta) was performed with unique molecular identifiers. MiXCR was run by TCRdb on the PCR reads, yielding one entry per CDR3 protein. The sample consists of about 420,000 distinct CDR3 sequences, about 16% of them appearing once. There are a few counts of this clonotype. Its antigen is undetermined. This clonotype originated in a boy under two years old who had a stem cell transplant for Wiskott-Aldrich syndrome, so the T cells may come from the graft donor. Sequences were derived from PBMCs, mostly from graft donor cells, sampled 360 days after TCRalphabeta/CD19-depleted stem cell transplant.

The CDR3 DNA is TGCGCCAGCAGACCTTATGGGGCCAGCACAGATACGCAGTATTTT. This encodes CASRPYGASTDTQYF. V and J are TRBV5-1 and TRBJ2-3, with a possible D match to TRBD1 (5 bases). The CDR3 covers 15 residues. Deletions cut 5 bases from V and 0 bases from J, with 13 bases between. Looked up from germline, CDR1 is SGHRS and CDR2 is YFSETQ. Filled out from reference TRBV5-1 and TRBJ2-3, the complete variable domain reads KAGVTQTPRYLIKTRGQQVTLSCSPISGHRSVSWYQQTPGQGLQFLFEYFSETQRNKGNFPGRFSGRQFSNSRSEMNVSTLELGDSALYLCASRPYGASTDTQYFGPGTRLTVL.